These 3 T cell receptor beta chains share one sample of origin, sequenced in a study of OX40 agonist ivuxolimab in advanced cancers. Clones were read by immunoSEQ multiplex PCR, and TCRdb kept only the in-frame ones, dropping some. The profile shows 65,000 to 90,000 clones, about 91% of them singletons. Source: CD4+ or CD8+ T cells sorted from blood, taken in a trial of the OX40 agonist ivuxolimab. The receptors originated from an adult with an advanced solid tumor such as melanoma, head and neck, liver or kidney cancer.

The CDR3 loop is CASSQDLVAGAVDTQYF. DNA of the CDR3: TGCGCCAGCAGCCAAGATCTAGTAGCGGGAGCGGTAGATACGCAGTATTTT. V gene TRBV4-3 combines with J gene TRBJ2-3; TRBD2 agrees at 9 bases. Germline lookup yields CDR1 LGHNA and CDR2 YSLEER. This CDR3 is built from 17 residues. The trim removed 0 bases at V and 5 bases at J, leaving 9 bases unmatched.

The V gene is TRBV14, the J gene TRBJ2-3, with 9 bases fitting TRBD2. The CDR3 is made up of 19 amino acids. After removal of 0 bases from V and 4 bases from J, the junction contained 14 bases not matched to a gene. Germline V gene sequence: CDR1 SGHDN, CDR2 FVKESK. CDR3 in DNA: TGTGCCAGCAGCCAAGATGATAGCCGGCTAGCGGGGTTTGCAGATACGCAGTATTTT. Its translation: CASSQDDSRLAGFADTQYF.

This clone showed up just once. The chain is built from TRBV30 and TRBJ2-7; 10 nucleotides align to TRBD2. The J segment lost 2 bases and the V segment lost 1 base, leaving 2 bases of the junction unmatched. The CDR3 totals 14 residues. Germline values: CDR1 GTSNPN, CDR2 SVGIG (reference sequence). CDR3 amino acids: CAWSGLAGTYEQYF. The DNA for the CDR3 is TGTGCCTGGAGTGGACTAGCGGGTACCTACGAGCAGTACTTC.